Shown below are 23 T cell receptor beta chains from a single sample sequenced in a study of T cells in lung cancer brain metastases. Assay: immunoSEQ multiplex PCR; the TCRdb copy retains only in-frame clones and omits some. The repertoire consists of about 6,600 clones, with roughly 90% occurring once and the leading ten covering 4.5% to 6%. Sequenced: tumor tissue from the primary lung tumor. The receptor source for this set is a man aged 45-65 years with non-small cell lung cancer.

On this clone: At one end the junction does not follow the germline gene, possibly because of a read error. V and J are TRBV7-2 and TRBJ1-2; maybe TRBD1 (5 bases). The CDR3 runs to 14 residues. Germline CDR1 is SGHTA and CDR2 is FQGNSA. This CDR3 is CASSAGPEGRGYTF. CDR3 DNA: TGTGCCAGCAGCGCAGGGCCTGAGGGTCGTGGCTACACTTTC. Using reference TRBV7-2 and TRBJ1-2 for the parts outside the CDR3, the full variable domain is GAGVSQSPSNKVTEKGKDVELRCDPISGHTALYWYRQSLGQGLEFLIYFQGNSAPDKSGLPSDRFSAERTGGSVSTLTIQRTQQEDSAVYLCASSAGPEGRGYTFGSGTRLTVV.

This clone was counted only a few times. The chain is built from TRBV7-9 and TRBJ2-3, with D perhaps matching TRBD2 (6 bases). V lost 10 bases and J 4 bases, leaving 21 bases between the germline ends. The CDR3 is 15 amino acids. Germline V gives CDR1 SEHNR, CDR2 FQNEAQ (reference sequence). The CDR3 DNA sequence: TGTGCCACAATACAATGGCGGGGTAACGCAGATACGCAGTATTTT. Protein sequence: CATIQWRGNADTQYF. Drawing the rest from reference TRBV7-9 and TRBJ2-3, the complete variable domain is DTGVSQNPRHKITKRGQNVTFRCDPISEHNRLYWYRQTLGQGPEFLTYFQNEAQLEKSRLLSDRFSAERPKGSFSTLEIQRTEQGDSAMYLCATIQWRGNADTQYFGPGTRLTVL.

This chain uses TRBV6-5 with TRBJ2-5; TRBD1 aligns across 10 bases. J lost 7 bases, V lost 6 bases, and 5 bases had no gene match. From germline, CDR1 is MNHEY and CDR2 SVGAGI. This CDR3 has 13 residues. The CDR3 is CASRPTGGATQYF. CDR3 DNA sequence: TGTGCCAGCAGACCGACAGGGGGCGCGACCCAGTACTTC.

This sequence joins TRBV14 and TRBJ1-6; the D is unclear. V was trimmed by 6 bases and J by 9 bases, leaving 18 bases between them. Looked up from germline, CDR1 is SGHDN and CDR2 is FVKESK. The CDR3 is 15 amino acids. The CDR3 here is CASSQQAGPSSPLHF. The CDR3 nucleotides are TGTGCCAGCAGTCAACAAGCGGGCCCTAGTTCACCCCTCCACTTT.

With regard to this clone: Sequence at one end of the junction differs from germline and may be a read error. V usage is TRBV15 and J usage is TRBJ1-1; possible D gene TRBD1, 5 bases. This CDR3 spans 14 amino acids. Germline CDR1 reads LNHNV; CDR2 reads YYDKDF (reference sequence). The CDR3 coding sequence is TGTGCCACCAGCAGCAGGGTTCCGAACACTGAAACTTTCTTT. Protein sequence: CATSSRVPNTETFF.

The chain joins TRBV5-4 to TRBJ2-2; TRBD2 aligns across 9 bases. The CDR3 extends over 15 amino acids. The germline CDR1 and CDR2 sequences are SGHNT and YYREEE (reference sequence). V lost 5 bases and J lost 2; bases outside the gene matches: 4. The DNA for the CDR3 is TGTGCCAGCAGAGGGACTAGCCTTAACACCGGGGAGCTGTTTTTT. It encodes CASRGTSLNTGELFF.

The chain joins TRBV7-2 to TRBJ2-1; TRBD2 agrees at 11 bases. This CDR3 is 12 amino acids long. Germline trimming cut 4 bases from V and 16 bases from J; bases unmatched to any gene: 6. Germline V gene sequence: CDR1 SGHTA, CDR2 FQGNSA. The chain's CDR3 is CASSSVAGGRFF. CDR3 nucleotides: TGTGCCAGCAGCTCCGTAGCGGGGGGGCGATTCTTC.

The chain couples TRBV18 to TRBJ1-1; D is unresolved. The germline V gene encodes CDR1 KGHSH and CDR2 LQKENI. Trimming stripped 6 bases from V and 7 bases from J, with 9 bases between. The CDR3 covers 11 residues. The CDR3 loop reads CASSLTDEAFF. The CDR3 coding sequence is TGTGCCAGCTCGCTCACGGATGAAGCTTTCTTT. The entire variable domain, with the rest obtained from reference TRBV18 and TRBJ1-1, is as follows: NAGVMQNPRHLVRRRGQEARLRCSPMKGHSHVYWYRQLPEEGLKFMVYLQKENIIDESGMPKERFSAEFPKEGPSILRIQQVVRGDSAAYFCASSLTDEAFFGQGTRLTVV.

The chain uses TRBV7-9 and TRBJ2-3; TRBD1 might be the D (6 bases). The V gene's germline CDR1 is SEHNR and CDR2 FQNEAQ (reference sequence). Trimming removed 7 bases at V and 0 bases at J, with 8 bases between. There are 13 residues in the CDR3. Written as DNA, the CDR3 is TGTGCCAGCACCGGGACAAGCACAGATACGCAGTATTTT. This sequence encodes CASTGTSTDTQYF.

In this sample, this clone turned up once. The V gene is TRBV15, the J gene TRBJ1-2, with a weak D call TRBD1 (5 bases). CDR3 size: 12 residues. V was shortened by 3 bases and J by 11 bases, with 13 bases between the two germline ends. Germline V CDR1 and CDR2: LNHNV, YYDKDF (reference sequence). This CDR3 reads CATSRDQGGYTF. The DNA for the CDR3 is TGTGCCACCAGCAGGGATCAGGGAGGTTACACCTTC. Together with reference TRBV15 and TRBJ1-2, the CDR3 gives the full variable domain: DAMVIQNPRYQVTQFGKPVTLSCSQTLNHNVMYWYQQKSSQAPKLLFHYYDKDFNNEADTPDNFQSRRPNTSFCFLDIRSPGLGDTAMYLCATSRDQGGYTFGSGTRLTVV.

The chain couples TRBV30 to TRBJ1-1; D might be TRBD1 (5 bases). The CDR3 loop spans 13 amino acids. Germline-derived CDR1 and CDR2 are GTSNPN and SVGIG (reference sequence). The V end was cut by 0 bases, the J end by 0 bases, with 5 bases between. CDR3 residues: CAWSVQVNTEAFF. The DNA for the CDR3 is TGTGCCTGGAGTGTACAGGTGAACACTGAAGCTTTCTTT.

In this sample, this clone turned up a few times. The rearrangement uses TRBV7-9 and TRBJ1-5; D possibly corresponds to TRBD1 (6 bases). Germline V CDR1 and CDR2: SEHNR, FQNEAQ (reference sequence). Between the trimmed V and J ends, which lost 5 bases and 5 bases, there was a span of 10 bases. The CDR3 runs 13 residues. The DNA for the CDR3 is TGTGCCAGCAGCCGAGGACAGTATCAGCCCCAGCATTTT. The encoded protein is CASSRGQYQPQHF. Supplemented by reference TRBV7-9 and TRBJ1-5, the full variable domain reads DTGVSQNPRHKITKRGQNVTFRCDPISEHNRLYWYRQTLGQGPEFLTYFQNEAQLEKSRLLSDRFSAERPKGSFSTLEIQRTEQGDSAMYLCASSRGQYQPQHFGDGTRLSIL.

The chain couples TRBV30 to TRBJ2-2; D is possibly TRBD1 or TRBD2 (6 bases each). There are 13 residues in the CDR3. The germline V and J ends were trimmed by 2 bases and 5 bases, with 9 bases remaining between them. Germline CDR1 reads GTSNPN; CDR2 reads SVGIG (reference sequence). DNA for the CDR3: TGTGCCTGGAGTATAGGGGGGACCGGGGAGCTGTTTTTT. Amino acids: CAWSIGGTGELFF.

This sequence joins TRBV20-1 and TRBJ1-2; D is uncertain. CDR1 is DFQATT, CDR2 SNEGSKA, per germline (reference sequence). The CDR3 spans 11 residues. Trimming shortened V by 1 base and J by 5 bases, and 5 bases separated the two germline ends. CDR3 in amino acids: CSARGEYGYTF. The DNA for the CDR3 is TGCAGTGCTAGAGGAGAATATGGCTACACCTTC.

The rearrangement joins TRBV4-3 to TRBJ2-5, with 7 bases matching TRBD2. Per the germline V gene, CDR1 is LGHNA and CDR2 is YSLEER. Trimming took 0 bases from V and 6 from J; bases not matched to a gene: 4. This CDR3 has 14 amino acids. DNA of the CDR3: TGCGCCAGCAGCCAAGATTTGGGAGGGAAGACCCAGTACTTC. Translating it yields CASSQDLGGKTQYF.

The CDR3 sequence: CASSQGGNQPQHF. DNA for the CDR3: TGTGCCAGCAGCCAAGGGGGCAATCAGCCCCAGCATTTT. The chain links TRBV4-2 to TRBJ1-5; D gene uncertain. V dropped 1 base and J dropped 2 bases, with 3 bases sitting between them. CDR3 length equals 13 residues. The germline V gene encodes CDR1 LGHNA and CDR2 YNFKEQ.

This rearrangement joins TRBV4-2 to TRBJ1-6, with 10 bases identical to TRBD1. Germline V gene data show CDR1 as LGHNA and CDR2 as YNFKEQ. Losses at the gene ends were 0 bases for V and 10 bases for J; bases not matched to a gene: 6. There are 16 residues in the CDR3. This CDR3 reads CASSQDPGTGDSPLHF. The DNA of the CDR3 is TGTGCCAGCAGCCAAGACCCTGGGACAGGGGACTCACCCCTCCACTTT.

The rearrangement uses TRBV7-2 and TRBJ2-3; a possible D gene is TRBD1 (5 bases). CDR1 and CDR2 from the germline V gene are SGHTA and FQGNSA. Deletions cut 5 bases from V and 5 bases from J, with 14 bases between. This CDR3 region has 14 residues. The CDR3 region is CASSHDSSRDTQYF. Written as DNA, the CDR3 is TGTGCCAGCAGCCATGACAGTAGTCGAGATACGCAGTATTTT.

Details on this clone: At one end the junction does not follow the germline gene, possibly because of a read error. The chain has TRBV11-1 and TRBJ2-5; no reliable D call. This CDR3 has 12 amino acids. CDR1 is SGHAT, CDR2 FQDESV, per germline (reference sequence). CDR3 in amino acids: CASSHTQKTQYF. The CDR3 DNA sequence: TGTGCCAGCAGTCATACCCAAAAGACCCAGTACTTC.

The chain links TRBV7-2 to TRBJ1-2; a possible D gene is TRBD1 (6 bases). The length of the CDR3 is 15 residues. Trimming pared 3 bases from V and 0 bases from J, leaving 11 bases between. Germline V CDR1 and CDR2: SGHTA, FQGNSA. For the CDR3, the DNA is TGTGCCAGCAGCTTCTGGGGGGCCGCTAACTATGGCTACACCTTC. Its translation: CASSFWGAANYGYTF.

The chain has TRBV19 and TRBJ2-1, with a tentative D call TRBD1 (5 bases). The CDR3 consists of 16 residues. With 1 base removed from V and 10 bases from J, the gap between germline ends came to 20 bases. CDR1 and CDR2 (germline): LNHDA, SQIVND (reference sequence). In DNA, the CDR3 is TGTGCCAGTAGTATAGTGGGGCAGGGCATCGCTCGGGAGCAGTTCTTC. It encodes CASSIVGQGIAREQFF.

This clone was seen just once. The chain recombines TRBV7-6 with TRBJ2-7; tentatively, D is TRBD1 (5 bases). Germline V CDR1 and CDR2: SGHVS, FNYEAQ. This CDR3 has 14 residues. Trimming took off 0 bases at V and 2 bases at J, with 8 bases between the two ends. The CDR3 bases are TGTGCCAGCAGCTTAGCCCCGACAGCCTACGAGCAGTACTTC. Amino acid sequence: CASSLAPTAYEQYF.

This sequence joins TRBV2 and TRBJ2-1; D ambiguous. Per germline, CDR1 SNHLY and CDR2 FYNNEI. Trimming took 6 bases from V and 2 from J, leaving 8 bases between them. There are 13 residues in the CDR3. For the CDR3, the DNA is TGTGCCAGCAGCGTGTGGCCCTACAATGAGCAGTTCTTC. Protein product: CASSVWPYNEQFF.